This T cell receptor (beta chain) was sequenced for a study of shared clonotypes between healthy human individuals. Per the study methods: Owing to the provision of junction-only sequences devoid of quality scores by immunoSEQ, filtering differed. Clones were sequenced by immunoSEQ multiplex PCR, and TCRdb holds only the in-frame ones, with some missing. Clonal size and the V and J genes are those of that table, whereas D and trimming came from the DNA. This sample has around 720,000 clones, with 55% to 85% found just once. Points from the study as a whole: Donor clonotype sharing was expected to depend on sequencing depth.

On this clone: The antigen is undetermined.

The receptor comes from a woman between 25 and 40 years old in good health. Sequencing input: memory CD4+ T cells sorted from blood. Subset denoted: CD45RA-negative fraction.

This chain's CDR3 is CASSLTSGRPDTQYF. The CDR3 DNA reads as TGTGCCAGCAGCTTAACCAGCGGGAGGCCAGATACGCAGTATTTT. V is TRBV7-3 and J is TRBJ2-3; 9 bases align to TRBD2. Losses at the gene ends were 0 bases for V and 4 bases for J; bases not matched to a gene: 2. This CDR3 spans 15 amino acids. CDR1 is SGHTA and CDR2 is FQGTGA in the germline V gene.